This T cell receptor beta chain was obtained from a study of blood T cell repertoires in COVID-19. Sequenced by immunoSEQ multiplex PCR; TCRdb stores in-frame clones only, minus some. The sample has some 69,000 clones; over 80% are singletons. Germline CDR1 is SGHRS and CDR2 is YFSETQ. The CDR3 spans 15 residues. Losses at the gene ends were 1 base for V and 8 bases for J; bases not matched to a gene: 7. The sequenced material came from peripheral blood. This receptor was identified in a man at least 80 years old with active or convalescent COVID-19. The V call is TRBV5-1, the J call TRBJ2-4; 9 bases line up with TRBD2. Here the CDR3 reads CASSLSSGVVDIQYF. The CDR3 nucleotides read TGCGCCAGCAGCTTGTCTAGCGGGGTGGTTGACATTCAGTACTTC.